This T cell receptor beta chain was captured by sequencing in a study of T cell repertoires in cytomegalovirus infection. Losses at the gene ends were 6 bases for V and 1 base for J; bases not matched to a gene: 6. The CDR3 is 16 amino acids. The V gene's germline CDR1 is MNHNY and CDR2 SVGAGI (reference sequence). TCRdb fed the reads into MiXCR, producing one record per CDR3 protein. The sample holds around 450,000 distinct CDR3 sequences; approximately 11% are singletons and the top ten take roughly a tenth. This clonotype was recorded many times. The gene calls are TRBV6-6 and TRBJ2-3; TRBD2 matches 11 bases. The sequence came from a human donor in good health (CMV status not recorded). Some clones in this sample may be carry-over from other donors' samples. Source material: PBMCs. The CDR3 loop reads CASSSPGLAGTDTQYF. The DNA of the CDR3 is TGTGCCAGCAGCTCGCCGGGACTAGCGGGCACAGATACGCAGTATTTT.